These T cell receptor beta chains were read from a single sample in a study of blood T cell repertoires in COVID-19. Using immunoSEQ multiplex PCR, the repertoire was profiled, and TCRdb retains in-frame clones only, with some absent. The repertoire holds 120,000 to 150,000 clones, with roughly 81% as singletons. Sequenced input: peripheral blood. These receptors were obtained from a human donor with acute or convalescent COVID-19. The donor label of this sample is uncertain. The CDR3 runs from the conserved cysteine through the conserved F or W. D genes are given only for firm matches. Rows may omit the clone size; those that give it use once, few, many or a size class.

>few|TRBD2|15|TRBJ2-1|TRBV2
TGTGCCAGCAGCCTAAACGGCGGGGGGCTCAATGAGCAGTTCTTC
CASSLNGGGLNEQFF
>few|TRBD1|18|TRBJ1-5|TRBV3-1/TRBV3-2
TGTGCCAGCAGCCAACGGCCCCCGATATCGACAGGGCATCAGCCCCAGCATTTT
CASSQRPPISTGHQPQHF
>.|TRBD1|15|TRBJ1-2|TRBV5-1
TGCGCCAGCAGCACCCGGACAGGAACTAACTATGGCTACACCTTC
CASSTRTGTNYGYTF
>.|.|15|TRBJ1-4|TRBV7-6
TGTGCCAGCAGCCCGAAACAGGGAGTGTGGGAAAAACTGTTTTTT
CASSPKQGVWEKLFF
>few|.|17|TRBJ2-6|TRBV12-2
TGTGCAAGTCGCTCCTCTATGGACAACTCTGGGGCCAACGTCCTGACTTTC
CASRSSMDNSGANVLTF
>few|.|14|TRBJ1-2|TRBV19
TGTGCCAGTAGTACTGCCGTGCGGGGACGGGGCTACACCTTC
CASSTAVRGRGYTF
>.|TRBD1|16|TRBJ1-1|TRBV4-1
TGCGCCAGCAGCCATTCCTCAGGGGGAAGGAACACTGAAGCTTTCTTT
CASSHSSGGRNTEAFF
>.|.|15|TRBJ1-1|TRBV30
TGTGCCTGGAGTGTACCAGGGGATTTCAACACTGAAGCTTTCTTT
CAWSVPGDFNTEAFF
>.|.|16|TRBJ1-1|TRBV9
TGTGCCAGCGAGATCCAAACGGGGGGAGCGAACACTGAAGCTTTCTTT
CASEIQTGGANTEAFF
>.|.|13|TRBJ1-1|TRBV5-4
TGTGCCAGCAGCTTGTCAGGGGTCGCTGAAGCTTTCTTT
CASSLSGVAEAFF
>.|.|17|TRBJ2-2|TRBV9
TGTGCCAGCAGCGTAGGGAGGGGAAGGGTGAACACCGGGGAGCTGTTTTTT
CASSVGRGRVNTGELFF
>.|.|14|TRBJ2-5|TRBV9
TGTGCCAGCAGCGTAGGGATGGGGGGTGAGACCCAGTACTTC
CASSVGMGGETQYF
>.|TRBD1|15|TRBJ1-5|TRBV4-1
TGCGCCAGCAGCCAAGATGGACAGGTAGTTCAGCCCCAGCATTTT
CASSQDGQVVQPQHF
>.|.|13|TRBJ1-6|TRBV2
TGTGCCAGCAGTACAGGGTACAACTCACCCCTCCACTTT
CASSTGYNSPLHF
>.|.|15|TRBJ2-3|TRBV15
TGTGCCACCAGCAGAGTGGGTGTAGCTACAGATACGCAGTATTTT
CATSRVGVATDTQYF
>.|TRBD1|16|TRBJ1-1|TRBV27
TGTGCCAGCAGTCTCTCCCCCGGGACAGGGGGAACTGAAGCTTTCTTT
CASSLSPGTGGTEAFF
>.|.|15|TRBJ2-7|TRBV19
TGTGCCAGTTCACTTCGGGGACAAGAGTCCTACGAGCAGTACTTC
CASSLRGQESYEQYF
>.|.|14|TRBJ2-7|TRBV5-1
TGCGCCAGCAGCTTGGGCGATTATCCCTACGAGCAGTACTTC
CASSLGDYPYEQYF
>.|.|14|TRBJ1-1|TRBV5-6
TGTGCCAGCAGCTTGGGGACAGTTAACACTGAAGCTTTCTTT
CASSLGTVNTEAFF
>.|.|16|TRBJ1-3|TRBV25-1
TGTGCCAGCAGTGGAACGGGACTCCAGGCTGGAAACACCATATATTTT
CASSGTGLQAGNTIYF
>.|TRBD1|14|TRBJ1-5|TRBV19
TGTGCCAGTAGTTGGACAGGGAGAAATCAGCCCCAGCATTTT
CASSWTGRNQPQHF
>.|.|13|TRBJ2-2|TRBV19
TGTGCCAGTAGTACGGGAGTGGCCGGGGAGCTGTTTTTT
CASSTGVAGELFF
>.|.|16|TRBJ2-1|TRBV25-1
TGTGCCAGCAGTTCGTTGGGGGCAGGGTACAACAATGAGCAGTTCTTC
CASSSLGAGYNNEQFF
>once|.|15|TRBJ1-3|TRBV4-2
TGTGCCAGCAGCCAAGATAGGCAGGCAGGAAACACCATATATTTT
CASSQDRQAGNTIYF
>.|TRBD1|15|TRBJ2-1|TRBV19
TGTGCCAGTAGTATCGACAGGGGGCGATACAATGAGCAGTTCTTC
CASSIDRGRYNEQFF
>.|.|15|TRBJ2-5|TRBV25-1
TGTGCCAGCAGTGAATGGCAGGGCCGATTTGAGACCCAGTACTTC
CASSEWQGRFETQYF
>.|.|13|TRBJ1-2|TRBV2
TGTGCCAGCGGAGCCGGGCAGGGGTATGGCTACACCTTC
CASGAGQGYGYTF
>.|.|15|TRBJ1-5|TRBV5-1
TGCGCCAGCAGCTTGGCGGGGGATAACAATCAGCCCCAGCATTTT
CASSLAGDNNQPQHF
>.|TRBD1|16|TRBJ2-7|TRBV11-1
TGTGCCAGCAGCTTAGGCGTGACAGGGACCCCCTACGAGCAGTACTTC
CASSLGVTGTPYEQYF
>.|TRBD1|14|TRBJ1-1|TRBV6-6
TGTGCCAGCAACCCCGGGACAGGGTTCTCTGAAGCTTTCTTT
CASNPGTGFSEAFF
>.|TRBD1|15|TRBJ1-5|TRBV18
TGTGCCAGCTCACTAGGGACAGGAGGGGATCAGCCCCAGCATTTT
CASSLGTGGDQPQHF
>.|.|15|TRBJ2-7|TRBV18
TGTGCCAGCTCACCGAGTCGCGGGGCCCCCTACGAGCAGTACTTC
CASSPSRGAPYEQYF
>few|.|14|TRBJ2-2|TRBV19
TGTGCCAGTAGTATAGATGCGGTCACCGGGGAGCTGTTTTTT
CASSIDAVTGELFF
>once|TRBD2|13|TRBJ2-4|TRBV29-1
TGCAGCGTGTTAGCGGGGGGAAAAAACATTCAGTACTTC
CSVLAGGKNIQYF
>.|.|14|TRBJ2-3|TRBV3-1/TRBV3-2
TGTGCCAGCAGCCACAGGGCATACACAGATACGCAGTATTTT
CASSHRAYTDTQYF
>.|TRBD2|16|TRBJ2-2|TRBV24-1
TGTGCCACCAGTGACCGTCTGCGCGGGGGCACCGGGGAGCTGTTTTTT
CATSDRLRGGTGELFF
>.|.|13|TRBJ1-2|TRBV5-1
TGCGCCAGCAGCTGGATGGGTGAGGGAGACTACACCTTC
CASSWMGEGDYTF
>.|.|14|TRBJ1-1|TRBV4-1
TGCGCCAGCAGACCACGGGGAGCTGGCACTGAAGCTTTCTTT
CASRPRGAGTEAFF
>.|.|13|TRBJ1-2|TRBV10-1
TGCGCCAGCAGTGAGTCGAGAACCTATGGCTACACCTTC
CASSESRTYGYTF
>.|TRBD1|17|TRBJ1-2|TRBV3-1/TRBV3-2
TGTGCCAGCAGCCAAGGCCGGACAGGGGGCTCGTGGAATGGCTACACCTTC
CASSQGRTGGSWNGYTF